This TCR beta chain was observed in a study of cytomegalovirus exposure and HLA in healthy donors. About the study: Drawn from HLA-typed donors, 80 million to 100 million unique TCRs were held in an early data release. Genotyping showed 70% to 90% of almost 400 donors falling in the Caucasian-associated ancestry cluster. Study-wide results and limits: HLA restriction was apparent for most CMV-associated TCR beta chains in a later analysis. Prior analysis indicated that the majority of TCR beta V segments exhibited productivity approximately 87% or approximately 30% of the time.

Concerning this clone itself: Its antigen is still unknown.

Germline CDR1 reads GTSNPN; CDR2 reads SVGIG (reference sequence). This CDR3 spans 16 amino acids. V shed 0 bases and J 1 base; nucleotides not matched to a gene: 4. The PCR ran on 60 Vbeta and 13 Jbeta primers. Clones were read by immunoSEQ multiplex PCR, and TCRdb kept only the in-frame ones, dropping some. The sample carries 150,000 or so clones, approximately 84% recorded once. Sequencing was done on a sample of PBMCs. The source is a man aged 30 to 39 in good health and CMV-seropositive. The rearrangement joins TRBV30 to TRBJ1-4; TRBD1 agrees at 8 bases. CDR3 region: CAWSVLGQGTNEKLFF. The CDR3 DNA follows: TGTGCCTGGAGTGTACTCGGACAGGGAACTAATGAAAAACTGTTTTTT.